These 12 T cell receptor beta chains share one sample of origin, sequenced in a study of CD8 T cells in ankylosing spondylitis. TCRdb independently ran MiXCR on the 5' RACE reads; one entry per CDR3 protein. Of roughly 100,000 distinct CDR3 sequences detected, approximately 25% appear once; the ten largest clones hold about 12%. Sequencing used synovial fluid, either unsorted or a sorted T cell fraction (not recorded which). The receptors stem from a male donor with ankylosing spondylitis.

This clonotype turned up a few times. The chain is built from TRBV29-1 and TRBJ2-2, with 10 bases that match TRBD1. CDR3 length: 14 residues. Germline CDR1 SQVTM, CDR2 ANQGSEA. Losses at the gene ends were 2 bases for V and 7 bases for J; bases not matched to a gene: 4. Here the CDR3 DNA reads TGCAGCGTTGAAAGGGGACAGGGGATCGGGGAGCTGTTTTTT. This translates into CSVERGQGIGELFF.

This clonotype was counted only a few times. The chain has TRBV5-5 and TRBJ2-2; 7 bases align to TRBD2. After removal of 3 bases from V and 1 base from J, the junction contained 6 bases not matched to a gene. This CDR3 region has 16 residues. From germline, CDR1 is SGHKS and CDR2 YYEKEE (reference sequence). The CDR3: CASSSLWEGNTGELFF. The CDR3 DNA reads as TGTGCCAGCAGCTCCCTTTGGGAGGGGAACACCGGGGAGCTGTTTTTT. The full variable domain, with the rest looked up from reference TRBV5-5 and TRBJ2-2, is DAGVTQSPTHLIKTRGQQVTLRCSPISGHKSVSWYQQVLGQGPQFIFQYYEKEERGRGNFPDRFSARQFPNYSSELNVNALLLGDSALYLCASSSLWEGNTGELFFGEGSRLTVL.

V and J are TRBV5-1 and TRBJ2-4, with unresolved D. Trimming left V 4 bases short and J 8 bases short, with 25 bases between. CDR1 is SGHRS, CDR2 YFSETQ, per germline. The CDR3 loop spans 17 amino acids. CDR3 amino acids: CASSPSPQTTFVDIQYF. The DNA of the CDR3 is TGCGCCAGCAGCCCATCCCCACAGACAACCTTCGTGGACATTCAGTACTTC.

This clonotype showed up just a few times. The genes are TRBV3-1 and TRBJ2-5; D gene ambiguous. CDR1 LGHDT and CDR2 YNNKEL come from the germline V gene (reference sequence). V was shortened by 1 base and J by 2 bases, with 11 bases between the two germline ends. This CDR3 has 15 amino acids. CDR3 residues: CASSQGGTSQETQYF. CDR3 sequence (DNA): TGTGCCAGCAGCCAAGGTGGTACGTCTCAAGAGACCCAGTACTTC.

V is TRBV20-1 and J is TRBJ2-5; 10 bases are shared with TRBD2. With V trimmed by 6 bases and J by 5 bases, 12 bases remained unmatched. CDR1 and CDR2 from the germline V gene are DFQATT and SNEGSKA (reference sequence). The CDR3 covers 15 residues. The CDR3 region is CSALGLAGDLETQYF. The CDR3 bases are TGCAGTGCCCTGGGCCTAGCGGGAGATTTGGAGACCCAGTACTTC.

This clonotype was counted only a few times. The rearrangement joins TRBV5-1 to TRBJ1-1, with 12 nucleotides matching TRBD1. Germline V gene data show CDR1 as SGHRS and CDR2 as YFSETQ. The J segment lost 6 bases and the V segment lost 3 bases, leaving 6 bases of the junction unmatched. The CDR3 is made up of 15 amino acids. As DNA, the CDR3 is TGCGCCAGCAGCTCGGGTGGGACAGGGGGCTCTGAAGCTTTCTTT. It specifies CASSSGGTGGSEAFF.

This clonotype has just a few counts. The genes are TRBV5-5 and TRBJ2-1; possibly TRBD2 for D (6 bases). CDR1 SGHKS and CDR2 YYEKEE come from the germline V gene (reference sequence). Trimming pared 6 bases from V and 8 bases from J, leaving 18 bases between. This CDR3 has 14 amino acids. The CDR3 DNA follows: TGTGCCAGCACCCTGGTAGGGCGGGACTATGAGCAGTTCTTC. Protein: CASTLVGRDYEQFF.

This clonotype is a singleton in its sample. The chain is built from TRBV6-2 or TRBV6-3 and TRBJ1-2; no clear D gene. Germline V gives CDR1 MNHEY, CDR2 SVGEGT. The CDR3 has 12 residues. V was cut by 2 bases and J by 7 bases, with 8 bases left in between. The CDR3 sequence: CASSYPTLGYTF. The CDR3 DNA sequence: TGTGCCAGCAGTTACCCGACACTTGGCTACACCTTC.

CDR3 in DNA: TGTGCCAGCAGCGACCAGGGAACCGATGAAAAACTGTTTTTT. This codes for CASSDQGTDEKLFF. The V gene is TRBV27, the J gene TRBJ1-4, with TRBD1 as a possible D gene (5 bases). The CDR3 runs 14 residues. V was pared by 6 bases and J by 6 bases, with 14 bases between. Germline lookup yields CDR1 MNHEY and CDR2 SMNVEV (reference sequence).

This clonotype was counted only a few times. The CDR3 loop is CASSLSLRVDTTDTQYF. The CDR3 DNA follows: TGTGCCAGCAGCTTGAGCCTCAGGGTAGACACCACAGATACGCAGTATTTT. This rearrangement joins TRBV7-9 to TRBJ2-3; possible D gene TRBD1, 5 bases. Germline CDR1 is SEHNR and CDR2 is FQNEAQ (reference sequence). Trimming stripped 3 bases from V and 2 bases from J, with 18 bases between. The CDR3 runs 17 residues.

The V gene is TRBV9, the J gene TRBJ2-7, with D uncertain. Trimming took 0 bases from V and 0 from J, leaving 7 bases between them. The CDR3 covers 14 residues. Germline loops: CDR1 SGDLS, CDR2 YYNGEE. Here the CDR3 reads CASSVGPNSYEQYF. The CDR3 coding sequence is TGTGCCAGCAGCGTAGGACCGAACTCCTACGAGCAGTACTTC.

The chain uses TRBV5-4 and TRBJ2-2; weak D call: TRBD1 (6 bases). The germline V and J ends were trimmed by 2 bases and 5 bases, with 13 bases remaining between them. Germline V gene data show CDR1 as SGHNT and CDR2 as YYREEE (reference sequence). The CDR3 runs to 15 residues. CDR3 amino acids: CASSLGQGKTGELFF. The CDR3 DNA is TGTGCCAGCAGCTTAGGGCAGGGGAAAACCGGGGAGCTGTTTTTT.